The entry that follows covers one TCR beta chain sequence. What it recognizes is unknown. Assay: immunoSEQ multiplex PCR; the TCRdb copy retains only in-frame clones and omits some. The sample yields 35,000 to 40,000 clones, around four fifths seen once. The CDR3 length is 16 residues. The germline gives CDR1 GTSNPN, CDR2 SVGIG (reference sequence). The junction had 10 bases not matched to a gene; V was cut back by 5 bases and J by 2 bases. Time point meaning: pretreatment peripheral blood. Disease in patients was locally advanced or metastatic urothelial carcinoma. These data belong to a study of PD-L1 blockade in urothelial cancer. Overall study context: Analyses were performed on blood at 3 weeks after treatment start (the second dose) and at 6 weeks. Blood gave a median around 150,000 T cells. Study-level results: Patients with durable benefit had greater blood expansion of tumor-associated TCR clones 3 weeks into treatment.

Source: PBMCs, taken around atezolizumab (anti-PD-L1) treatment. The clonotype comes from a man aged 80 or over with urothelial cancer. The chain combines TRBV30 with TRBJ1-3; 9 bases match TRBD1. The CDR3 bases are TGTGCCTGGGCCCCATACAGGGGGCTAACTGGAAACACCATATATTTT. Translating it yields CAWAPYRGLTGNTIYF.